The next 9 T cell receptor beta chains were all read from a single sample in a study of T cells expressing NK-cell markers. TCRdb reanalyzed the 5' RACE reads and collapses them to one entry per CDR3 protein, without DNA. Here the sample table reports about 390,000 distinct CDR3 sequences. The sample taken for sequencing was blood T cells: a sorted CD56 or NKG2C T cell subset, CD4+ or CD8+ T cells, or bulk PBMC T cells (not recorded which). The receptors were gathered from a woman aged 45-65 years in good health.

CDR3 in amino acids: CASTHLGGTGELFF. The chain couples TRBV19 to TRBJ2-2; there is no DNA to check the TCRdb D call of TRBD1. The germline gives CDR1 LNHDA, CDR2 SQIVND (reference sequence). The CDR3 extends over 14 amino acids.

The CDR3 loop is CASSGYRGDSYNEQFF. The rearrangement links TRBV7-9 to TRBJ2-1; TCRdb's D gene call, TRBD1, goes unchecked for lack of DNA. The CDR3 totals 16 residues. CDR1 and CDR2 from the germline V gene are SEHNR and FQNEAQ (reference sequence).

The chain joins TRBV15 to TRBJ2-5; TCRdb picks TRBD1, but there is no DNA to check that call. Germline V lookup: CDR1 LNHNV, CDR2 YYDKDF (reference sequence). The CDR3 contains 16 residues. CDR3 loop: CATSRDFSRGRETQYF.

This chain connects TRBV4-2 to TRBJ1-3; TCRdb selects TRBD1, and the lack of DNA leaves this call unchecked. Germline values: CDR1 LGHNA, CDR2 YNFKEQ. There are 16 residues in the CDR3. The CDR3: CASSQTTTGDGNTIYF.

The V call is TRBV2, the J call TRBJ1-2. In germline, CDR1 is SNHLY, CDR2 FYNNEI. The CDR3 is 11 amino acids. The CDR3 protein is CASSGHYGYTF.

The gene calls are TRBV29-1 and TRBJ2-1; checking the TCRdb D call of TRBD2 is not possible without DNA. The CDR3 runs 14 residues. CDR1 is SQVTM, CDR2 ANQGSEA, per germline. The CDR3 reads CSVEKVAEYNEQFF.

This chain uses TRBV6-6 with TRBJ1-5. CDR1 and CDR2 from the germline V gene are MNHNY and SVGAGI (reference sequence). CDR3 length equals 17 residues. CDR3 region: CASSQKRTGNSNQPQHF.

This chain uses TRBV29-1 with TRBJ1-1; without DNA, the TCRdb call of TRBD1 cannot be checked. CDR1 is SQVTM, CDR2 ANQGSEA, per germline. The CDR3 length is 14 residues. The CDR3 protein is CSVDSGIMNTEAFF.

CDR3: CASRPRAEMNTEAFF. J is TRBJ1-1 and V is TRBV12-3 or TRBV12-4; with no DNA, the TCRdb D assignment of TRBD1 cannot be verified. This CDR3 comprises 15 residues.